This T cell receptor beta chain was recorded in a study of cytomegalovirus exposure and HLA in healthy donors. Profiling relied on immunoSEQ multiplex PCR, and the TCRdb table lists in-frame clones only, not all of them. Altogether 220,000 or so clones are present, around 78% being singletons, with the ten largest covering 4.5% to 7%. Germline lookup yields CDR1 GTSNPN and CDR2 SVGIG (reference sequence). CDR3 length: 14 amino acids. V was shortened by 5 bases and J by 1 base, with 13 bases between the two germline ends. Points on this clone: Its specificity is not known.

Study-level findings and limits: With high specificity and sensitivity, the classifier reportedly diagnosed cytomegalovirus status. In a later analysis, first-cohort TCR clusters were found to tend to co-occur in the approximately 120 validation repertoires. The majority of TCR sequences were rare, yet some public TCRs appeared in many donors.

V is TRBV30 and J is TRBJ2-3; weak D call: TRBD2 (7 bases). The sequence was obtained from a woman younger than 35 in good health and CMV-seronegative. Sequenced input: PBMCs. This CDR3 reads CAWEGRGRTDTQYF. As DNA, the CDR3 is TGTGCCTGGGAAGGGCGGGGGCGCACAGATACGCAGTATTTT.